The text below deals with one T cell receptor beta chain. Clones were read by immunoSEQ multiplex PCR, and TCRdb kept only the in-frame ones, dropping some. The repertoire includes 90,000 to 120,000 clones, 70% to 80% of them detected once, and around 20% sits in the top ten. This sample was included in a study of blood T cell repertoires in COVID-19. The V gene end was trimmed by 4 bases and the J gene end by 4 bases; junction bases not matched to a gene: 19. Germline V gives CDR1 MDHEN, CDR2 SYDVKM. CDR3 size: 20 residues. Sequenced material: peripheral blood. The gene calls are TRBV28 and TRBJ1-2; TRBD1 matches at 12 bases. The source of this sequence is a man in his 70s with active or convalescent COVID-19. CDR3 protein: CASSSPPGTGGGLFPYGYTF. The DNA of the CDR3 is TGTGCCAGCAGTTCGCCCCCCGGGACAGGGGGCGGCCTATTCCCCTATGGCTACACCTTC.